This T cell receptor (beta chain) is drawn from a study of T cell repertoires in cytomegalovirus infection. Findings and limits, study-wide: HLA-C-restricted TCR beta clonotypes specific for CMV led the ex vivo response.

Trimming removed 2 bases at V and 4 bases at J, with 9 bases between. The CDR3 spans 13 residues. The germline V gene encodes CDR1 SEHNR and CDR2 FQNEAQ (reference sequence). One entry per CDR3 protein, called by TCRdb with MiXCR from the reads. The sample has roughly 150,000 distinct CDR3 sequences, 17% seen once. With respect to this clonotype: The antigen is unknown.

The genes are TRBV7-9 and TRBJ2-7; no definite D call. This clonotype was sampled from a human donor in good health (CMV status not recorded). Some clones in this sample may be carry-over from other donors' samples. The sequencing sample was made of CD8+ T cells from PBMCs. The CDR3 DNA sequence: TGTGCCAGCAGCTTACCCGGACGGTACGAGCAGTACTTC. It specifies CASSLPGRYEQYF.